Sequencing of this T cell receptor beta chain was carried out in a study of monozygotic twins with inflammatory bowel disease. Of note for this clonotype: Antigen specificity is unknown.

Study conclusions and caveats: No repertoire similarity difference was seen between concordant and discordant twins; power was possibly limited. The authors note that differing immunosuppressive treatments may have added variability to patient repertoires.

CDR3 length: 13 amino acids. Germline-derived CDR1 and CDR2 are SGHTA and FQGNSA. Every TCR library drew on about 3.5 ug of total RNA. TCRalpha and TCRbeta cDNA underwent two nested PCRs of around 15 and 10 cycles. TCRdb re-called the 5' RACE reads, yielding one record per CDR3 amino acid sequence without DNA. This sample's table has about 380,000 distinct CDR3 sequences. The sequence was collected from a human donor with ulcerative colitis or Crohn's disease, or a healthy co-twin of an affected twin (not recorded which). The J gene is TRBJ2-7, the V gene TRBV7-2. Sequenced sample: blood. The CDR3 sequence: CASSLARLYEQYF.